This is a list of T cell receptor beta chains from one sample in a study of blood T cells in healthy people across ages. One entry per CDR3 protein, called by TCRdb with MiXCR from the 5' RACE reads. This sample carries 850,000 to 950,000 distinct CDR3 sequences, 25% to 30% of them seen once, and the ten largest clones take roughly 17%. Material: blood. The receptors stem from a woman older than 75 in good health. Both conserved end residues are part of each CDR3. The D gene is left open where the match is weak. Only some rows state a clone size, as once, few, many or a class for expanded clones.

d_call,j_call,clone_size,v_call,cdr3_nt,cdr3_aa
.,TRBJ2-5,many,TRBV20-1,TGCAGTCCCGTCGCGGGTTCGGGAGAGACCCAGTACTTC,CSPVAGSGETQYF
.,TRBJ1-2,many,TRBV19,TGTGCCAGTAGTACCAGTACGGCCACCTATGGCTACACCTTC,CASSTSTATYGYTF
TRBD1,TRBJ1-1,many,TRBV7-2,TGTGCCAGCAGTCGAGGACAGGGGTGGGACACTGAAGCTTTCTTT,CASSRGQGWDTEAFF
.,TRBJ1-4,.,TRBV15,TGTGCCACCAGCAAGAACTATTGGGGTGAAAAACTGTTTTTT,CATSKNYWGEKLFF
.,TRBJ1-2,.,TRBV4-3,TGCGCCAGCAGCCGGCAGGGGCCTAACTATGGCTACACCTTC,CASSRQGPNYGYTF
.,TRBJ2-3,.,TRBV7-2,TGTGCCAGCAGCTTACCGGGGGGCGGGGATGCGCAGTATTTT,CASSLPGGGDAQYF
.,TRBJ2-1,.,TRBV4-1,TGCGCCAGCAGCCAAGAAGGGTTGGGAATTGAGCAGTTCTTC,CASSQEGLGIEQFF
TRBD2,TRBJ2-5,many,TRBV9,TGTGCCAGCAGCGTAGGGGCGACTAGCGGGGAGACCCAGTACTTC,CASSVGATSGETQYF
TRBD2,TRBJ2-5,many,TRBV9,TGTGCCAGCAATCAAGGGGGGCGGGGGGGCCGCGAGACCCAGTACTTC,CASNQGGRGGRETQYF
.,TRBJ2-7,.,TRBV12-3/TRBV12-4,TGTGCCAGCAGTCTCTCCGGACCTTACGGGCAGTACTTC,CASSLSGPYGQYF
.,TRBJ1-5,.,TRBV20-1,TGCAGTGCTAGAATCAGGGGCGACGGATCATCCGGTCAGCCCCAGCATTTT,CSARIRGDGSSGQPQHF
TRBD2,TRBJ2-5,many,TRBV9,TGCGCCAGCAGCGAAGCGGGGGGCGGGGAGACCCAGTACTTC,CASSEAGGGETQYF
TRBD1,TRBJ1-4,few,TRBV20-1,TGCAGTGCCCGACAGGGAAAACTGTTTTTT,CSARQGKLFF
TRBD1,TRBJ2-2,few,TRBV11-2,TGTGCCAGCAGCCCTCTGCAGGGGGCAAGGACCGGGGAGCTGTTTTTT,CASSPLQGARTGELFF
TRBD1,TRBJ1-1,.,TRBV24-1,TGTGCCACCTCGGGACAGGGGGCAACTGAAGCTTTCTTT,CATSGQGATEAFF
.,TRBJ2-5,few,TRBV7-2,TGTGCCAGCAGCCTTGGCGCGAGGGCGGAGACCCAGTACTTC,CASSLGARAETQYF
.,TRBJ1-4,few,TRBV4-3,TGCGCCAGCAGCCAAGGGACGGGGGGGCGACCTAATGAAAAACTGTTTTTT,CASSQGTGGRPNEKLFF
TRBD1,TRBJ2-5,many,TRBV7-2,TGTGCCAGCAGCGCAAACAGGGGGGAGACCCAGTACTTC,CASSANRGETQYF
.,TRBJ2-3,many,TRBV7-2,TGTGCCAGCAGCTTAGGGCCAGCTGCAGATACGCAGTATTTT,CASSLGPAADTQYF
.,TRBJ2-1,.,TRBV18,TGTGCCAGCTCACCACAAAGGGAACGAGAGAATGAGCAGTTCTTC,CASSPQRERENEQFF
.,TRBJ2-2,few,TRBV7-2,TGTGCCAGCAGCTCTCCTTTGGGGGGTTCAACCGGGGAGCTGTTTTTT,CASSSPLGGSTGELFF
.,TRBJ2-3,.,TRBV12-3/TRBV12-4,TGTGCCAGCAGTTTTTGCGTGGGCCCAGATACGCAGTATTTT,CASSFCVGPDTQYF
.,TRBJ2-5,many,TRBV7-2,TGTGCCAGCAGCTCGGGGCCACGTGAGACCCAGTACTTC,CASSSGPRETQYF
TRBD2,TRBJ2-7,.,TRBV5-1,TGCGCCAGCAGCTTGGGGAGTAGCGGGAGCTTATACGAGCAGTACTTC,CASSLGSSGSLYEQYF
TRBD1,TRBJ2-5,.,TRBV24-1,TGTGCCACCAGGGACAGGGAGGAGACCCAGTACTTC,CATRDREETQYF
TRBD2,TRBJ2-3,many,TRBV6-6,TGTGCCAGCAGGACATCCCATAGCGGGGGCCGCACAGATACGCAGTATTTT,CASRTSHSGGRTDTQYF
.,TRBJ1-6,.,TRBV5-1,TGCGCCAGCAGCTTGGACAGCCCTGAAAATTCACCCCTCCACTTT,CASSLDSPENSPLHF
TRBD2,TRBJ2-3,many,TRBV5-6,TGTGCCAGCAGCCGGAGACTAGCGGGGACTAGCACAGATACGCAGTATTTT,CASSRRLAGTSTDTQYF
.,TRBJ2-1,many,TRBV14,TGTGCCAGCAGCCAAAGCGGGTACAATGAGCAGTTCTTC,CASSQSGYNEQFF
.,TRBJ1-2,many,TRBV10-2,TGCGCCAGCAGTGAGTACACAACGGGCTATGGCTACACCTTC,CASSEYTTGYGYTF
TRBD2,TRBJ2-7,many,TRBV20-1,TGCAGTGCCCCCCCCAGGCGGGGGGGCTTCTCGTACGAGCAGTACTTC,CSAPPRRGGFSYEQYF
.,TRBJ2-5,many,TRBV29-1,TGCAGCGTTGAAGGACAGGGACTAGAGACCCAGTACTTC,CSVEGQGLETQYF
TRBD2,TRBJ2-5,.,TRBV9,TGTGCCAGCAGCGTAGGCAGCGGGAGTATGATAGAGACCCAGTACTTC,CASSVGSGSMIETQYF
.,TRBJ1-2,many,TRBV6-5,TGTGCCAGCAGTTACTATGGGGAGAATGGCTACACCTTC,CASSYYGENGYTF
.,TRBJ2-1,many,TRBV24-1,TGTGCCACCTCGGGGACGGGAAACAATGAGCAGTTCTTC,CATSGTGNNEQFF
.,TRBJ2-7,.,TRBV2,TGTGCCAGCAGAGAATGGGACAACCTAAAAAGCGAGCAGTACTTC,CASREWDNLKSEQYF
.,TRBJ2-7,.,TRBV21-1,TGTGCCAGCAGCGCCAGGACTAGCGGGGGGTGTTTATACAATGAGCAGTACTTC,CASSARTSGGCLYNEQYF
TRBD1,TRBJ2-7,many,TRBV6-5,TGTGCCAGCAGATCCTCCGGGACAGGGGGCTACGAGCAGTACTTC,CASRSSGTGGYEQYF
.,TRBJ2-5,few,TRBV24-1,TGTGCCACCAGTGATAAACAGGGGGAGGGAGAGACCCAGTACTTC,CATSDKQGEGETQYF
TRBD1,TRBJ2-7,.,TRBV9,TGTGCCAGCAGCGTAGGAGGCAGGGGACAGGGGAGCTACAATGAGCAGTACTTC,CASSVGGRGQGSYNEQYF
TRBD1,TRBJ2-6,.,TRBV5-1,TGCGCCAGCAGCAGGGGACAGGAGTCTGGGGCCAACGTCCTGACTTTC,CASSRGQESGANVLTF
TRBD1,TRBJ1-6,.,TRBV7-9,TGTGCCACGCGACAGGGCCCGAGGTATTCACCCCTCCACTTT,CATRQGPRYSPLHF
.,TRBJ1-3,many,TRBV7-2,TGTGCCAGCAGCTTAGCGCCCGGGACTGGAAACACCATATATTTT,CASSLAPGTGNTIYF
.,TRBJ1-3,.,TRBV4-3,TGCGCCAGCAGCCTGGACACCACGTCTGGAAACACCATATATTTT,CASSLDTTSGNTIYF
TRBD1,TRBJ1-2,many,TRBV5-5,TGTGCCAGCAGCTTCGAGGACAGGGGGCTTGGCTACACCTTC,CASSFEDRGLGYTF
.,TRBJ2-1,few,TRBV5-1,TGCGCCAGCAGTCTTGAGGGTTCGGTCAATGAGCAGTTCTTC,CASSLEGSVNEQFF
.,TRBJ2-3,.,TRBV18,TGTGCCAGCTCACGGCAGGGTGGGGGCACAGGTACGCAGTATTTT,CASSRQGGGTGTQYF
.,TRBJ1-5,.,TRBV18,TGTGCCAGCTCACCTAACCGGGGAGGAGGCAATCAGCCCCAGCATTTT,CASSPNRGGGNQPQHF
.,TRBJ2-5,many,TRBV14,TGTGCCAGCAGCCAACAGGGTTTACAAGAGACCCAGTACTTC,CASSQQGLQETQYF
TRBD1,TRBJ1-1,.,TRBV28,TGTGCCAGCAGACAGGGGGCAAAGGCTGAAGCTTTCTTT,CASRQGAKAEAFF
.,TRBJ2-3,few,TRBV12-3/TRBV12-4,TGTGCCAGCAGTTTAGCGGGACTCAACGCAGATACGCAGTATTTT,CASSLAGLNADTQYF
TRBD1,TRBJ1-6,.,TRBV30,TGTGCCTGGAGCTCTCAGGGACAGACGACGGGGTCACCCCTCCACTTT,CAWSSQGQTTGSPLHF
.,TRBJ2-7,.,TRBV20-1,TGCAGGGCTTCGGGACAAACATACGAGCAGTACTTC,CRASGQTYEQYF
TRBD2,TRBJ2-5,many,TRBV20-1,TGCAGTGCTTCCCTAGCGGGGGGTTATTCGGAGACCCAGTACTTC,CSASLAGGYSETQYF
TRBD1,TRBJ1-1,.,TRBV4-1,TGCGCCAGCAGCCAAAGTTTCCGACAGGGACGATTTGAAGCTTTCTTT,CASSQSFRQGRFEAFF